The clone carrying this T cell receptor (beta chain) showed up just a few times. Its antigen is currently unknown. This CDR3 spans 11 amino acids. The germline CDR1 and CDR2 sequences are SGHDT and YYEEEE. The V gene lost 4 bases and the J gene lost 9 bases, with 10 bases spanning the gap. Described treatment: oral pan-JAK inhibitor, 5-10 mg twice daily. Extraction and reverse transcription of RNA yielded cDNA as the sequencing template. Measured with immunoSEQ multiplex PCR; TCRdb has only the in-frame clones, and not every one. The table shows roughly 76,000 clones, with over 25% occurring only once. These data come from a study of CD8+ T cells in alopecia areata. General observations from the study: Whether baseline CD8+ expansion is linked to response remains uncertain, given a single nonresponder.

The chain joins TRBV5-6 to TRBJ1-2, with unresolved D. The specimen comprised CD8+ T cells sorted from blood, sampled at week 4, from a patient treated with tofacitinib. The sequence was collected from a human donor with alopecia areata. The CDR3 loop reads CASSEGWSYTF. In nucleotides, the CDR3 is TGTGCCAGCAGCGAGGGTTGGAGCTACACCTTC.